This T cell receptor (beta chain) comes out of a study of blood T cell repertoires in COVID-19. The CDR3 loop spans 17 amino acids. CDR1 is SEHNR, CDR2 FQNEAQ, per germline (reference sequence). V gave up 4 bases and J gave up 6 bases; unmatched junction bases: 11. This clone was observed many times. Assay used: immunoSEQ multiplex PCR; TCRdb lists only in-frame clones, some missing. The table has under 65,000 clones, 80% to 95% seen once. The sample was peripheral blood. The chain has TRBV7-9 and TRBJ2-2; 10 bases line up with TRBD1. The source of this sequence is a woman aged 80 or older with active COVID-19. The CDR3 bases are TGTGCCAGCAGCTCAGAGGGGGACAGGGGTCGATCCGGGGAGCTGTTTTTT. This codes for CASSSEGDRGRSGELFF. The entire variable domain, with the rest obtained from reference TRBV7-9 and TRBJ2-2, is as follows: DTGVSQNPRHKITKRGQNVTFRCDPISEHNRLYWYRQTLGQGPEFLTYFQNEAQLEKSRLLSDRFSAERPKGSFSTLEIQRTEQGDSAMYLCASSSEGDRGRSGELFFGEGSRLTVL.